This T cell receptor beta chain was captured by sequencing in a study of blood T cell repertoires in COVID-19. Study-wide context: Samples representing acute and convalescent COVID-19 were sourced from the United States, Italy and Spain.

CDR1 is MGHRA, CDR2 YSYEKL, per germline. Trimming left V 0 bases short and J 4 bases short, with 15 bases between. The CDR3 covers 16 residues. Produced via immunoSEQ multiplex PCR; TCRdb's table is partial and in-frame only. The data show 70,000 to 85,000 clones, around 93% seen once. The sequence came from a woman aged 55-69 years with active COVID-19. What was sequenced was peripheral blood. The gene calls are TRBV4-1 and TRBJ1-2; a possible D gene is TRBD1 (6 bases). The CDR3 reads CASSQDPQGLGYGYTF. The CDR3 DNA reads TGCGCCAGCAGCCAAGATCCTCAGGGGCTTGGCTATGGCTACACCTTC.